Listed here are 29 T cell receptor beta chains from one sample, sequenced in a study of cytomegalovirus exposure and HLA in healthy donors listed by TCRdb under 2017. Preparation of the library involved the immunoSEQ multiplex PCR assay. For the multiplex PCR, a mixture combining 60 forward primers for TCR Vbeta segments and 13 reverse primers for TCR Jbeta segments was used. TCRdb obtained this table from immuneACCESS and retained in-frame rearrangements with V and J assigned. These tables miss some clones; where compared with another copy, unresolved V genes account for less than half of the shortfall, and the remainder is unexplained. Across this sample there are 150,000 to 200,000 clones, with around 76% seen only once. Under 2.5% of the sample is held by the ten biggest clonotypes. The sample taken for sequencing was PBMCs. These receptors were obtained from a woman between 25 and 40 years old in good health and CMV-seropositive.

The gene calls are TRBV6-5 and TRBJ1-2; weak D call: TRBD1 (6 bases). Germline V gene lookup returns CDR1 MNHEY and CDR2 SVGAGI. Trimming removed 2 bases from V and 7 bases from J, with 17 bases in between. The CDR3 has 15 amino acids. CDR3 DNA sequence: TGTGCCAGCAGTTACGCAAAATGGGGGCAGCTTGGCTACACCTTC. Translating gives CASSYAKWGQLGYTF.

The table lists this clone with a count of one. V and J are TRBV19 and TRBJ2-3, with TRBD2 matching over 9 bases. CDR3 length: 15 residues. Germline V CDR1 and CDR2: LNHDA, SQIVND (reference sequence). The junction had 6 bases not matched to a gene; V was cut back by 4 bases and J by 4 bases. CDR3 DNA: TGTGCCAGTAGTAGGGAGGCGGGGGGGGCAGATACGCAGTATTTT. Translating gives CASSREAGGADTQYF.

The gene calls are TRBV6-5 and TRBJ1-1, with TRBD1 as a possible D gene (5 bases). Germline CDR1 MNHEY, CDR2 SVGAGI. The CDR3 runs 13 residues. V was shortened by 2 bases and J by 6 bases, with 10 bases between the two germline ends. The CDR3 DNA follows: TGTGCCAGCAGTTACACGCGGGGCTCTGAAGCTTTCTTT. Protein product: CASSYTRGSEAFF.

The chain carries TRBV5-1 and TRBJ2-7, with D possibly TRBD2 on 6 matching bases. This CDR3 has 13 residues. With 3 bases removed from V and 3 bases from J, the gap between germline ends came to 10 bases. Germline V gives CDR1 SGHRS, CDR2 YFSETQ. DNA for the CDR3: TGCGCCAGCAGCTCCGGGACTGGCTACGAGCAGTACTTC. Translating gives CASSSGTGYEQYF.

The J gene is TRBJ1-2, the V gene TRBV15; TRBD1 matches 11 bases. The V gene end was trimmed by 3 bases and the J gene end by 6 bases; junction bases not matched to a gene: 6. Germline V gene lookup returns CDR1 LNHNV and CDR2 YYDKDF (reference sequence). This CDR3 has 15 residues. This chain's CDR3 is CATSSPGQGADGYTF. The CDR3 DNA reads TGTGCCACCAGCAGCCCCGGACAGGGGGCTGATGGCTACACCTTC.

The chain is built from TRBV9 and TRBJ2-3, with D maybe TRBD1 (5 bases). V was pared by 0 bases and J by 1 base, with 12 bases between. CDR3 length: 16 amino acids. Germline assignment: CDR1 SGDLS and CDR2 YYNGEE. This chain's CDR3 is CASSVGAPRGTDTQYF. CDR3 in DNA: TGTGCCAGCAGCGTAGGCGCCCCCAGGGGCACAGATACGCAGTATTTT.

The chain links TRBV9 to TRBJ1-4; 9 bases align to TRBD1. V was clipped by 0 bases and J by 8 bases; unmatched bases: 2. Germline values: CDR1 SGDLS, CDR2 YYNGEE. The CDR3 is 14 residues long. The CDR3 DNA is TGTGCCAGCAGCGTAGACAGGGGGCAGGAAAAACTGTTTTTT. Amino acids: CASSVDRGQEKLFF.

This chain links TRBV10-2 with TRBJ2-1; TRBD1 matches 8 bases. Germline-derived CDR1 and CDR2 are WSHSY and SAAADI. Trimming took 8 bases from V and 3 from J; bases not matched to a gene: 6. This CDR3 spans 14 amino acids. This CDR3 reads CASGIGTGYNEQFF. CDR3 DNA sequence: TGCGCCAGCGGAATCGGGACAGGCTACAATGAGCAGTTCTTC.

This clone was observed once. The rearrangement uses TRBV6-4 and TRBJ2-3; TRBD2 is a possible D gene (6 bases). Trimming removed 6 bases at V and 0 bases at J, with 10 bases between. This CDR3 region has 14 residues. Germline CDR1 and CDR2: MRHNA and SNTAGT. CDR3 sequence reads: CASSPEGSTDTQYF. CDR3 nucleotides: TGTGCCAGCAGCCCGGAGGGTAGCACAGATACGCAGTATTTT.

V usage is TRBV9 and J usage is TRBJ1-4, with no clear D. Per germline, CDR1 SGDLS and CDR2 YYNGEE. The length of the CDR3 is 15 residues. V was pared by 1 base and J by 7 bases, with 14 bases between. The CDR3 DNA reads as TGTGCCAGCAGCGTAAGTCTGGCGCGGGGTGAAAAACTGTTTTTT. Protein sequence: CASSVSLARGEKLFF.

This chain uses TRBV19 with TRBJ1-5, with 8 bases matching TRBD1. The length of the CDR3 is 14 residues. Looked up from germline, CDR1 is LNHDA and CDR2 is SQIVND (reference sequence). The ends lost 5 bases at V and 2 bases at J; junction bases unmatched: 2. CDR3 sequence reads: CASSATGGNQPQHF. In DNA, the CDR3 is TGTGCCAGTAGTGCGACAGGGGGCAATCAGCCCCAGCATTTT.

This chain links TRBV7-8 with TRBJ1-2; 9 bases align to TRBD1. This CDR3 contains 17 residues. Germline V gene sequence: CDR1 SGHVS, CDR2 FQNEAQ. V shed 1 base and J 8 bases; nucleotides not matched to a gene: 14. The CDR3 loop reads CASSLGLRTGAEGGYTF. The CDR3 coding sequence is TGTGCCAGCAGCTTAGGCCTCAGGACAGGGGCGGAAGGAGGCTACACCTTC.

V is TRBV15 and J is TRBJ1-5; 7 bases are a match to TRBD1. This CDR3 spans 15 amino acids. Germline V lookup: CDR1 LNHNV, CDR2 YYDKDF (reference sequence). After removal of 4 bases from V and 5 bases from J, the junction contained 8 bases not matched to a gene. DNA for the CDR3: TGTGCCACCAGCACCTTACAGGGGAACCATCAGCCCCAGCATTTT. It yields the protein CATSTLQGNHQPQHF.

The rearrangement links TRBV6-6 to TRBJ2-1, with 7 bases lining up with TRBD2. V was pared by 6 bases and J by 9 bases, with 8 bases of the junction left unmatched. This CDR3 comprises 13 residues. Germline values: CDR1 MNHNY, CDR2 SVGAGI (reference sequence). The CDR3 reads CASRGLGEGEQFF. DNA of the CDR3: TGTGCCAGCAGGGGGCTGGGGGAGGGTGAGCAGTTCTTC.

This chain connects TRBV30 to TRBJ2-7, with D possibly TRBD2 on 5 matching bases. This CDR3 contains 11 residues. The germline V and J ends were trimmed by 0 bases and 6 bases, with 6 bases remaining between them. Per germline, CDR1 GTSNPN and CDR2 SVGIG (reference sequence). The CDR3 reads CAWSVAGEQYF. Written as DNA, the CDR3 is TGTGCCTGGAGTGTGGCGGGCGAGCAGTACTTC.

This chain connects TRBV9 to TRBJ1-1, with D hard to call. The CDR3 totals 14 residues. Germline CDR1 reads SGDLS; CDR2 reads YYNGEE. The germline V and J ends were trimmed by 4 bases and 3 bases, with 13 bases remaining between them. CDR3 bases: TGTGCCAGCAGCCAATCTCCCGAGCACACTGAAGCTTTCTTT. This translates into CASSQSPEHTEAFF.

The rearrangement links TRBV6-6 to TRBJ1-2; a weak D match, TRBD1 (6 bases). The V gene's germline CDR1 is MNHNY and CDR2 SVGAGI (reference sequence). Trimming took 5 bases from V and 4 from J, leaving 14 bases between them. The length of the CDR3 is 14 residues. CDR3 in amino acids: CASSQPGQGYGYTF. For the CDR3, the DNA is TGTGCCAGCAGTCAGCCGGGACAAGGCTATGGCTACACCTTC.

This chain uses TRBV7-2 with TRBJ2-1; TRBD2 aligns across 7 bases. V shed 5 bases and J 6 bases; nucleotides not matched to a gene: 13. CDR1 is SGHTA, CDR2 FQGNSA, per germline. The CDR3 contains 16 residues. The CDR3 nucleotides read TGTGCCAGCAGCCGACAAGCCCAGCGGGAATTCAATGAGCAGTTCTTC. It yields the protein CASSRQAQREFNEQFF.

The chain recombines TRBV28 with TRBJ2-3; D call uncertain. V lost 5 bases to trimming and J lost 2 bases, with 5 bases between them. The length of the CDR3 is 12 residues. Germline V gene lookup returns CDR1 MDHEN and CDR2 SYDVKM. CDR3 in DNA: TGTGCCAGCAGTCCTAACACAGATACGCAGTATTTT. Encoded protein: CASSPNTDTQYF.

This chain uses TRBV9 with TRBJ2-3, with D possibly being TRBD1 (5 bases). Germline V gene data show CDR1 as SGDLS and CDR2 as YYNGEE. The V end was cut by 0 bases, the J end by 2 bases, with 13 bases between. The CDR3 is 16 amino acids. CDR3 residues: CASSVEGAPDTDTQYF. The CDR3 DNA reads TGTGCCAGCAGCGTAGAAGGGGCGCCTGACACAGATACGCAGTATTTT.

The chain uses TRBV5-1 and TRBJ1-2; 12 nucleotides match TRBD1. V trimming: 0 bases; J trimming: 6 bases; junction bases outside the gene matches: 6. This CDR3 is 16 amino acids long. Germline V gene data show CDR1 as SGHRS and CDR2 as YFSETQ. CDR3 nucleotides: TGCGCCAGCAGCTTGGAGACCGGGACAGGGGGCGATGGCTACACCTTC. As protein: CASSLETGTGGDGYTF.

This clone was detected a few times. This chain links TRBV7-9 with TRBJ1-1, with D unclear. The germline V gene encodes CDR1 SEHNR and CDR2 FQNEAQ (reference sequence). The V and J ends lost 3 bases and 6 bases respectively, with 8 bases between them. There are 12 residues in the CDR3. The CDR3, as DNA: TGTGCCAGCAGCTTCTGGGGAGCTGAAGCTTTCTTT. This codes for CASSFWGAEAFF.

The V gene is TRBV4-3, the J gene TRBJ1-1; D is unresolved. CDR1 LGHNA and CDR2 YSLEER come from the germline V gene. This CDR3 comprises 14 residues. Trimming removed 1 base at V and 5 bases at J, with 11 bases between. For the CDR3, the DNA is TGCGCCAGCAGCCAAGTTCGGGGAGAAACTGAAGCTTTCTTT. Residues: CASSQVRGETEAFF.

The chain is built from TRBV29-1 and TRBJ1-1, with 7 bases aligning to TRBD1. The CDR3 length is 13 residues. Germline CDR1 is SQVTM and CDR2 is ANQGSEA. The junction had 2 bases not matched to a gene; V was cut back by 4 bases and J by 0 bases. CDR3 loop: CSVGGGMNTEAFF. Written as DNA, the CDR3 is TGCAGCGTTGGAGGGGGCATGAACACTGAAGCTTTCTTT.

In regard to this clone: Relative to the germline gene, one junction end is altered; a read error may explain this. The chain uses TRBV9 and TRBJ2-2; 7 nucleotides line up with TRBD1. The CDR3 length is 15 residues. Germline V CDR1 and CDR2: SGDLS, YYNGEE. The CDR3 nucleotides read TGTGCCAGCGGCGTAGAGACAGGGCCAACCGGGGAGCTGTTTTTT. It is translated as CASGVETGPTGELFF.

The V call is TRBV19, the J call TRBJ2-5, with 7 bases identical to TRBD1. The CDR3 length is 14 residues. CDR1 LNHDA and CDR2 SQIVND come from the germline V gene (reference sequence). The trim removed 3 bases at V and 5 bases at J, leaving 6 bases unmatched. The CDR3 DNA is TGTGCCAGTAGTATGCTAACAGGGGTTGAGACCCAGTACTTC. It is translated as CASSMLTGVETQYF. The variable domain in full, with the rest retrieved from reference TRBV19 and TRBJ2-5, is DGGITQSPKYLFRKEGQNVTLSCEQNLNHDAMYWYRQDPGQGLRLIYYSQIVNDFQKGDIAEGYSVSREKKESFPLTVTSAQKNPTAFYLCASSMLTGVETQYFGPGTRLLVL.

The chain employs TRBV2 and TRBJ2-3; 9 bases fit TRBD2. The V and J ends lost 8 bases and 3 bases, in that order; junction bases with no gene match: 9. The CDR3 loop spans 15 amino acids. CDR1 and CDR2 from the germline V gene are SNHLY and FYNNEI. The CDR3 reads CASLFSGGATDTQYF. The CDR3 DNA is TGTGCCAGCCTCTTTAGCGGGGGTGCGACAGATACGCAGTATTTT.

This clone was picked up many times. The rearrangement uses TRBV9 and TRBJ2-2; the D is unclear. The CDR3 covers 16 residues. CDR1 is SGDLS, CDR2 YYNGEE, per germline. V lost 0 bases to trimming and J lost 3 bases, with 12 bases between them. The chain's CDR3 is CASSVGFYEDTGELFF. In nucleotides, the CDR3 is TGTGCCAGCAGCGTAGGGTTTTATGAGGACACCGGGGAGCTGTTTTTT.

V gene TRBV4-3 combines with J gene TRBJ2-1; possible D gene TRBD2, 5 bases. The CDR3 spans 16 residues. V was trimmed by 0 bases and J by 1 base, leaving 10 bases between them. Germline assignment: CDR1 LGHNA and CDR2 YSLEER. CDR3 nucleotide sequence: TGCGCCAGCAGCCAAGAAGGACTTTTGTCCTACAATGAGCAGTTCTTC. Its protein product is CASSQEGLLSYNEQFF.